Shown below are 13 T cell receptor beta chains from a single sample sequenced in a study of CD8+ T cells in alopecia areata. The treatment here: oral pan-JAK inhibitor, 5-10 mg twice daily. Extraction and reverse transcription of RNA yielded cDNA as the sequencing template. TCRdb keeps only in-frame clones here, not all; method: immunoSEQ multiplex PCR. The sample includes 150,000 to 200,000 clones, about 65% seen only once; the top ten take approximately 1.3%. Sequenced here: CD4+ T cells sorted from blood, sampled between weeks 47 and 50, from a patient treated with tofacitinib. The receptors come from a human donor with alopecia areata.

The chain combines TRBV10-3 with TRBJ2-5, with D possibly matching TRBD2 (5 bases). V shed 10 bases and J shed 5 bases, with 17 bases lying between them. The CDR3 has 13 residues. CDR1 and CDR2 (germline): ENHRY, SYGVKD. CDR3 protein: CATASPRRETQYF. The CDR3, as DNA: TGTGCCACCGCTTCGCCTCGGAGGGAGACCCAGTACTTC.

This clone was seen just once. The chain has TRBV4-3 and TRBJ1-5, with D perhaps TRBD1 (5 bases). Between the trimmed V and J ends, which lost 0 bases and 2 bases, there was a span of 11 bases. The CDR3 loop spans 16 amino acids. CDR1 and CDR2 (germline): LGHNA, YSLEER. The CDR3 protein is CASSQEGGDRNQPQHF. DNA for the CDR3: TGCGCCAGCAGCCAAGAAGGAGGGGATCGCAATCAGCCCCAGCATTTT.

This chain uses TRBV7-2 with TRBJ2-1; D is ambiguous. The CDR3 extends over 15 amino acids. V gave up 0 bases and J gave up 1 base, with 7 bases separating them. CDR1 and CDR2 (germline): SGHTA, FQGNSA. The CDR3 DNA reads as TGTGCCAGCAGCTTAGCGATTGGTTCCTACAATGAGCAGTTCTTC. It specifies CASSLAIGSYNEQFF. The whole variable domain, filled in from reference TRBV7-2 and TRBJ2-1, reads GAGVSQSPSNKVTEKGKDVELRCDPISGHTALYWYRQSLGQGLEFLIYFQGNSAPDKSGLPSDRFSAERTGGSVSTLTIQRTQQEDSAVYLCASSLAIGSYNEQFFGPGTRLTVL.

This sequence joins TRBV5-1 and TRBJ2-7; the D gene is possibly TRBD1 (5 bases). Trimming left V 4 bases short and J 3 bases short, with 11 bases between. The germline V gene has CDR1 SGHRS and CDR2 YFSETQ. The CDR3 contains 13 residues. CDR3 sequence reads: CASSPEGDYEQYF. The CDR3 DNA reads as TGCGCCAGCAGCCCCGAAGGGGACTACGAGCAGTACTTC.

The chain joins TRBV19 to TRBJ2-6, with TRBD1 as a possible D gene (6 bases). CDR1 and CDR2 (germline): LNHDA, SQIVND (reference sequence). The CDR3 loop spans 15 amino acids. V was clipped by 6 bases and J by 0 bases, with 9 bases between them. This CDR3 reads CASSQQGSGANVLTF. The CDR3 region has the DNA TGTGCCAGTAGCCAACAGGGCTCTGGGGCCAACGTCCTGACTTTC. Full variable domain (outside the CDR3, taken from reference TRBV19 and TRBJ2-6): DGGITQSPKYLFRKEGQNVTLSCEQNLNHDAMYWYRQDPGQGLRLIYYSQIVNDFQKGDIAEGYSVSREKKESFPLTVTSAQKNPTAFYLCASSQQGSGANVLTFGAGSRLTVL.

This chain links TRBV4-1 with TRBJ2-3; 7 bases are a match to TRBD2. V gave up 4 bases and J gave up 3 bases; unmatched junction bases: 7. The CDR3 sequence is 15 residues long. Germline V lookup: CDR1 MGHRA, CDR2 YSYEKL. The CDR3 sequence is CASSREGRATDTQYF. CDR3 bases: TGCGCCAGCAGCCGGGAAGGGAGGGCGACAGATACGCAGTATTTT.

The chain is built from TRBV11-1 and TRBJ1-2; D is uncertain. CDR1 and CDR2 (germline): SGHAT, FQDESV (reference sequence). CDR3 length: 13 amino acids. The V end was cut by 1 base, the J end by 4 bases, with 7 bases between. The CDR3 reads CASSLEGPYGYTF. CDR3 DNA sequence: TGTGCCAGCAGCTTAGAAGGGCCCTATGGCTACACCTTC. The full variable domain, rest sourced from reference TRBV11-1 and TRBJ1-2, is EAEVAQSPRYKITEKSQAVAFWCDPISGHATLYWYRQILGQGPELLVQFQDESVVDDSQLPKDRFSAERLKGVDSTLKIQPAELGDSAMYLCASSLEGPYGYTFGSGTRLTVV.

The chain combines TRBV11-3 with TRBJ1-5; tentatively, D is TRBD1 (6 bases). Germline V gene data show CDR1 as SGHNT and CDR2 as YENEEA. The V and J ends lost 6 bases and 7 bases respectively, with 10 bases between them. CDR3 length: 12 amino acids. In nucleotides, the CDR3 is TGTGCCAGCAGTCATGGGGGCCAGCCCCAGCATTTT. Encoded protein: CASSHGGQPQHF. Full variable domain (outside the CDR3, taken from reference TRBV11-3 and TRBJ1-5): EAGVVQSPRYKIIEKKQPVAFWCNPISGHNTLYWYLQNLGQGPELLIRYENEEAVDDSQLPKDRFSAERLKGVDSTLKIQPAELGDSAVYLCASSHGGQPQHFGDGTRLSIL.

Details on this clone: Distinct nucleotide sequences in the sample also encode this CDR3. DNA of the CDR3: TGCAGCGTTGTCGGCGGGGGGAACACCGGGGAGCTGTTTTTT. Protein product: CSVVGGGNTGELFF. The rearrangement links TRBV29-1 to TRBJ2-2, with 7 bases identical to TRBD2. Germline V gives CDR1 SQVTM, CDR2 ANQGSEA. The CDR3 consists of 14 residues. V shed 4 bases, J shed 1 base, and the junction held 3 bases outside the gene matches.

Notes on this clone: Its ends do not fully match the called genes, so a read error is possible. The V call is TRBV29-1, the J call TRBJ2-2, with D unclear. CDR3 length: 13 residues. Per the germline V gene, CDR1 is SQVTM and CDR2 is ANQGSEA. DNA of the CDR3: TGCAGCGTGTTACTGAGTCTTACCGGAGAGCTGTTTTTT. As protein: CSVLLSLTGELFF.

This rearrangement joins TRBV7-2 to TRBJ2-7, with D unclear. V lost 5 bases and J 5 bases, leaving 16 bases between the germline ends. The CDR3 has 14 amino acids. In germline, CDR1 is SGHTA, CDR2 FQGNSA. For the CDR3, the DNA is TGTGCCAGCAGCGCGCTTTGGTCTGCAAACGAGCAGTACTTC. It codes for CASSALWSANEQYF. Drawing the rest from reference TRBV7-2 and TRBJ2-7, the complete variable domain is GAGVSQSPSNKVTEKGKDVELRCDPISGHTALYWYRQSLGQGLEFLIYFQGNSAPDKSGLPSDRFSAERTGGSVSTLTIQRTQQEDSAVYLCASSALWSANEQYFGPGTRLTVT.

The rearrangement joins TRBV4-3 to TRBJ2-3, with D maybe TRBD2 (6 bases). The V end was cut by 0 bases, the J end by 3 bases, with 10 bases between. The CDR3 has 15 amino acids. Looked up from germline, CDR1 is LGHNA and CDR2 is YSLEER. The CDR3 DNA follows: TGCGCCAGCAGCCAAGACCCGGAGGGGACAGATACGCAGTATTTT. It yields the protein CASSQDPEGTDTQYF.

The chain combines TRBV7-2 with TRBJ2-4; unclear D gene. The CDR3 extends over 13 amino acids. Germline lookup yields CDR1 SGHTA and CDR2 FQGNSA. V was shortened by 5 bases and J by 10 bases, with 15 bases between the two germline ends. CDR3 in amino acids: CASSTRAPAIQYF. The CDR3 region has the DNA TGTGCCAGCAGCACTCGAGCACCGGCGATTCAGTACTTC.